This is a list of T cell receptor beta chains from one sample in a study of breast tumors, draining lymph nodes, adjacent tissues. TCRdb re-analysed the multiplex PCR reads in MiXCR, keeping a single row per CDR3 protein. The table lists tens of thousands of distinct CDR3 sequences, around 29% of them singletons. The sequencing input was axillary lymph node tissue. Receptor source: a female donor with breast cancer. Some clones in this sample may be carry-over from other donors' samples. Both conserved end residues are part of each CDR3. Fields, in order: clone size, CDR3 length, J gene, D gene, V gene, CDR3 DNA, CDR3 protein. The D gene is left open where the match is weak. Some rows mark clone size as missing; the rest say once, few, many or name a class of expanded clone.

clone size: many
CDR3 length: 14
J gene: TRBJ2-1
D gene: TRBD2
V gene: TRBV27
CDR3 DNA: TGTGCCAGCAGCCGGGGGGAGGAGGAAAATGAGCAGTTCTTC
CDR3 protein: CASSRGEEENEQFF

clone size: many
CDR3 length: 15
J gene: TRBJ2-7
D gene: NA
V gene: TRBV4-1
CDR3 DNA: TGCGCCAGCAGCCAAGAGATCGTAAGCTCCTACGAGCAGTACTTC
CDR3 protein: CASSQEIVSSYEQYF

clone size: NA
CDR3 length: 16
J gene: TRBJ2-1
D gene: TRBD1
V gene: TRBV6-6
CDR3 DNA: TGTGCCAGCAGGCCTTCTCGACAGGGAGCCTACAATGAGCAGATCTTC
CDR3 protein: CASRPSRQGAYNEQIF

clone size: many
CDR3 length: 13
J gene: TRBJ2-1
D gene: TRBD2
V gene: TRBV20-1
CDR3 DNA: TGCAGTGCTAGCGGAGTGTCGGGGGGTGAGCAGTTCTTC
CDR3 protein: CSASGVSGGEQFF

clone size: many
CDR3 length: 14
J gene: TRBJ2-7
D gene: TRBD2
V gene: TRBV7-2
CDR3 DNA: TGTGCCAGCACCGAACTAGCGGGAACCTACGAGCAGTACTTC
CDR3 protein: CASTELAGTYEQYF

clone size: NA
CDR3 length: 15
J gene: TRBJ1-3
D gene: NA
V gene: TRBV6-5
CDR3 DNA: TGTGCCAGCAGTGCGGGCAGTGTCTCTGGAAACATCATATATTTT
CDR3 protein: CASSAGSVSGNIIYF

clone size: many
CDR3 length: 15
J gene: TRBJ1-3
D gene: NA
V gene: TRBV6-2/TRBV6-3
CDR3 DNA: TGTGCCAGCCGTCCCTCTACAGATGGAGGAAACACCATATATTTT
CDR3 protein: CASRPSTDGGNTIYF

clone size: NA
CDR3 length: 17
J gene: TRBJ2-2
D gene: NA
V gene: TRBV5-4
CDR3 DNA: TGTGCCAGCAGCTTGGGCCGCACGGGGAGGAACACCGGGGAGCTGTCTTTT
CDR3 protein: CASSLGRTGRNTGELSF

clone size: NA
CDR3 length: 13
J gene: TRBJ1-3
D gene: TRBD1
V gene: TRBV12-3/TRBV12-4
CDR3 DNA: TGTGCCAGCGGGACAGGGTCAGGAAACACCATATATTTT
CDR3 protein: CASGTGSGNTIYF

clone size: many
CDR3 length: 13
J gene: TRBJ2-3
D gene: NA
V gene: TRBV20-1
CDR3 DNA: TGCAGTGCTAGAGGGCAGATCACAGATACGCAGTATTTT
CDR3 protein: CSARGQITDTQYF

clone size: NA
CDR3 length: 14
J gene: TRBJ2-1
D gene: NA
V gene: TRBV19
CDR3 DNA: TGTGCCGGTAGTATAGCGGGACAGTACAATGAGCAGTTCTTC
CDR3 protein: CAGSIAGQYNEQFF

clone size: few
CDR3 length: 15
J gene: TRBJ2-2
D gene: NA
V gene: TRBV11-1
CDR3 DNA: TGTGCCAGCAGCTTAAGAGGGAGAACCACCGGGGAGCTGTTTTTT
CDR3 protein: CASSLRGRTTGELFF

clone size: NA
CDR3 length: 14
J gene: TRBJ2-1
D gene: TRBD1
V gene: TRBV5-1
CDR3 DNA: TGCGCCAGCAGCACCGGGACAGGGCCCAATGAGCAGTTCTTC
CDR3 protein: CASSTGTGPNEQFF

clone size: NA
CDR3 length: 14
J gene: TRBJ2-1
D gene: NA
V gene: TRBV5-1
CDR3 DNA: TGCGCCAGCAGCCTGGACTCCTCCTACAATGAGCGGTTCTTC
CDR3 protein: CASSLDSSYNERFF

clone size: many
CDR3 length: 14
J gene: TRBJ1-2
D gene: NA
V gene: TRBV2
CDR3 DNA: TGTGCCAGCAGTGAAGAAGGGCTGATCTATGGCTACACCTTC
CDR3 protein: CASSEEGLIYGYTF

clone size: NA
CDR3 length: 15
J gene: TRBJ2-1
D gene: NA
V gene: TRBV5-8
CDR3 DNA: TGTACCAGCAGCTTAGATGGCGGGTCTTACAATGAGCAGTTCTTC
CDR3 protein: CTSSLDGGSYNEQFF

clone size: NA
CDR3 length: 15
J gene: TRBJ1-5
D gene: NA
V gene: TRBV15
CDR3 DNA: TGTGCCACCAGCAGAGCCAGGGGTCAGCATCAGCCCCAGCATTTT
CDR3 protein: CATSRARGQHQPQHF

clone size: NA
CDR3 length: 9
J gene: TRBJ2-6
D gene: NA
V gene: TRBV20-1
CDR3 DNA: TGCAGTGCATTAGACAGTCTGACTTTC
CDR3 protein: CSALDSLTF

clone size: many
CDR3 length: 14
J gene: TRBJ1-5
D gene: NA
V gene: TRBV2
CDR3 DNA: TGTGCCAGCAGTGTAGCAGCCGGAGGGCAGCCCCAGCATTTT
CDR3 protein: CASSVAAGGQPQHF

clone size: many
CDR3 length: 14
J gene: TRBJ1-1
D gene: TRBD1
V gene: TRBV7-8
CDR3 DNA: TGTGCCAGCAGCTTAGCGACAGGGGTGACTGAAGCTTTCTTT
CDR3 protein: CASSLATGVTEAFF

clone size: many
CDR3 length: 13
J gene: TRBJ2-5
D gene: NA
V gene: TRBV12-3/TRBV12-4
CDR3 DNA: TGTGCCAGCAGTCCCGGTGGGGCGGAGACCCAGTACTTC
CDR3 protein: CASSPGGAETQYF

clone size: NA
CDR3 length: 15
J gene: TRBJ2-7
D gene: NA
V gene: TRBV3-1
CDR3 DNA: TGTGCCAGCAGCCAAGATTGGTCAGGGACCTACGAGCAGTACTTC
CDR3 protein: CASSQDWSGTYEQYF

clone size: many
CDR3 length: 15
J gene: TRBJ1-5
D gene: NA
V gene: TRBV9
CDR3 DNA: TGTGCCAGCAAGGGTCGGGGCAGGGTTGCTCAGCCCCAGCATTTT
CDR3 protein: CASKGRGRVAQPQHF

clone size: many
CDR3 length: 16
J gene: TRBJ2-1
D gene: NA
V gene: TRBV20-1
CDR3 DNA: TGCAGTGCTAGAGATGGGGTAGCCCCCTCCTACAATGAGCAGTTCTTC
CDR3 protein: CSARDGVAPSYNEQFF

clone size: many
CDR3 length: 15
J gene: TRBJ2-1
D gene: TRBD2
V gene: TRBV7-9
CDR3 DNA: TGTGCCAGCAGCGGGAGACTAGCGGGAGCTGGTGAGCAGTTCTTC
CDR3 protein: CASSGRLAGAGEQFF

clone size: many
CDR3 length: 13
J gene: TRBJ1-2
D gene: TRBD1
V gene: TRBV20-1
CDR3 DNA: TGCAGTGCTCCGACAGGGGCGAACTATGGCTACACCTTC
CDR3 protein: CSAPTGANYGYTF

clone size: many
CDR3 length: 14
J gene: TRBJ2-3
D gene: NA
V gene: TRBV7-2
CDR3 DNA: TGTGCCAGCAGCCCCATTACGACAACAGATACGCAGTATTTT
CDR3 protein: CASSPITTTDTQYF

clone size: many
CDR3 length: 18
J gene: TRBJ2-1
D gene: TRBD2
V gene: TRBV20-1
CDR3 DNA: TGCAGTACGAGGGGACTAGCGGGAGGCTCTCCTGGGTACAATGAGCAGTTCTTC
CDR3 protein: CSTRGLAGGSPGYNEQFF

clone size: NA
CDR3 length: 13
J gene: TRBJ1-1
D gene: NA
V gene: TRBV4-1
CDR3 DNA: TGCGCCAGCAGTTCCGGGGCAGTTGCTGAAGCTTTCTTT
CDR3 protein: CASSSGAVAEAFF

clone size: many
CDR3 length: 15
J gene: TRBJ1-6
D gene: TRBD1
V gene: TRBV27
CDR3 DNA: TGTGCCAGCAGTTTAGTGAGACAGGGTAGTTCACCCCTCCACTTT
CDR3 protein: CASSLVRQGSSPLHF

clone size: many
CDR3 length: 11
J gene: TRBJ2-6
D gene: NA
V gene: TRBV30
CDR3 DNA: TGTGTTATAGGAGGGGCCAACGTCCTGACTTTC
CDR3 protein: CVIGGANVLTF

clone size: many
CDR3 length: 15
J gene: TRBJ1-4
D gene: TRBD1
V gene: TRBV19
CDR3 DNA: TGTGCCAGTAATCCAGGGGGCATGAAAAATGAAAAACTGTTTTTT
CDR3 protein: CASNPGGMKNEKLFF

clone size: many
CDR3 length: 14
J gene: TRBJ1-1
D gene: TRBD1
V gene: TRBV7-9
CDR3 DNA: TGTGCCAGCAGCCTTCAGACAGGGGGTGCAGTAGCTTTCTTT
CDR3 protein: CASSLQTGGAVAFF

clone size: many
CDR3 length: 14
J gene: TRBJ2-7
D gene: NA
V gene: TRBV20-1
CDR3 DNA: TGCAGTGCTAGAGCTCTACCGAACTCCTACGAGCAGTACTTC
CDR3 protein: CSARALPNSYEQYF

clone size: many
CDR3 length: 16
J gene: TRBJ2-2
D gene: NA
V gene: TRBV24-1
CDR3 DNA: TGTGCCACCAGTGATTTAGCAGGAGACAACACCGGGGAGCTGTTTTTT
CDR3 protein: CATSDLAGDNTGELFF

clone size: many
CDR3 length: 14
J gene: TRBJ1-3
D gene: NA
V gene: TRBV6-1
CDR3 DNA: TGTGCCAGCAGTGTTCACAGCTCTGGAAACACCATATATTTT
CDR3 protein: CASSVHSSGNTIYF

clone size: NA
CDR3 length: 13
J gene: TRBJ1-4
D gene: TRBD1
V gene: TRBV27
CDR3 DNA: TGTGCCAGCAGTAGACAGGGGGGTGAAAAACTGTTTTTT
CDR3 protein: CASSRQGGEKLFF

clone size: few
CDR3 length: 15
J gene: TRBJ2-3
D gene: TRBD1
V gene: TRBV6-2/TRBV6-3
CDR3 DNA: TGTGCCAGCAGCCCCAGGACAGGGAGCACAGATACGCAGTATTTT
CDR3 protein: CASSPRTGSTDTQYF

clone size: many
CDR3 length: 17
J gene: TRBJ2-2
D gene: TRBD2
V gene: TRBV7-9
CDR3 DNA: TGTGCCAGCATCACCACTAGCGCGCTTCTGTTAACCGGGGAGCTGTTTTTT
CDR3 protein: CASITTSALLLTGELFF

clone size: many
CDR3 length: 15
J gene: TRBJ2-1
D gene: NA
V gene: TRBV28
CDR3 DNA: TGTGCCAGCAGCGAGGGCGGGGGCACAGAGAATGAGCAGTTCTTC
CDR3 protein: CASSEGGGTENEQFF

clone size: NA
CDR3 length: 13
J gene: TRBJ2-4
D gene: TRBD1
V gene: TRBV7-9
CDR3 DNA: TGTGCCAGTAGGGACAGGGAAGTAGACATGCAGTACTTC
CDR3 protein: CASRDREVDMQYF

clone size: NA
CDR3 length: 17
J gene: TRBJ2-3
D gene: TRBD2
V gene: TRBV4-3
CDR3 DNA: TGCGCCAGCAGTGAGTCATTCGGGACTAGCGGTGCAGATACGCAGTGTTTT
CDR3 protein: CASSESFGTSGADTQCF

clone size: NA
CDR3 length: 16
J gene: TRBJ2-7
D gene: NA
V gene: TRBV5-6
CDR3 DNA: TGTGCCAGCAGCTTGGAAGGGTCCGACAGGTCCTACGAGCAGTACTTC
CDR3 protein: CASSLEGSDRSYEQYF

clone size: NA
CDR3 length: 15
J gene: TRBJ1-1
D gene: TRBD1
V gene: TRBV6-6
CDR3 DNA: TGTGCCAGCAGTTACTCCCAAGACAGGGCCACTGAAGCTTTCTTT
CDR3 protein: CASSYSQDRATEAFF

clone size: many
CDR3 length: 15
J gene: TRBJ1-5
D gene: NA
V gene: TRBV2
CDR3 DNA: TGTGCCAGCAGAAAAGACAGTTATAGCAATCAGCCCCAGCATTTT
CDR3 protein: CASRKDSYSNQPQHF

clone size: few
CDR3 length: 13
J gene: TRBJ1-2
D gene: NA
V gene: TRBV2
CDR3 DNA: TGTGCCGGCAGGCCGGACGGGGGCGACGGCTACACCTTC
CDR3 protein: CAGRPDGGDGYTF

clone size: NA
CDR3 length: 14
J gene: TRBJ1-3
D gene: TRBD1
V gene: TRBV12-3/TRBV12-4
CDR3 DNA: TGCGCCAGCTGGGACAGCAGCTCTGGAAACACCATATATTTT
CDR3 protein: CASWDSSSGNTIYF

clone size: many
CDR3 length: 13
J gene: TRBJ1-2
D gene: TRBD1
V gene: TRBV19
CDR3 DNA: TGTGCCAGTAGTGCAGACAGGGTCCGCGGCTACACCTTC
CDR3 protein: CASSADRVRGYTF

clone size: many
CDR3 length: 14
J gene: TRBJ1-5
D gene: NA
V gene: TRBV5-1
CDR3 DNA: TGCGCCAGCAGCTTTGACGGGAGCAATCAGCCCCAGCATTTT
CDR3 protein: CASSFDGSNQPQHF

clone size: many
CDR3 length: 16
J gene: TRBJ1-6
D gene: NA
V gene: TRBV12-3/TRBV12-4
CDR3 DNA: TGTGCCAGCAGTTTTCAATGGAGCTCCTATAATTCACCCCTCCACTTT
CDR3 protein: CASSFQWSSYNSPLHF

clone size: many
CDR3 length: 15
J gene: TRBJ2-7
D gene: TRBD1
V gene: TRBV11-2
CDR3 DNA: TGTGCCAGCAGCTTTAAACCGGGACAGGGGTACGAGCAGTACTTC
CDR3 protein: CASSFKPGQGYEQYF

clone size: many
CDR3 length: 12
J gene: TRBJ2-1
D gene: NA
V gene: TRBV9
CDR3 DNA: TGTGCCAGCAGCGGGTTTACGGGTGAGCAGTTCTTC
CDR3 protein: CASSGFTGEQFF

clone size: once
CDR3 length: 15
J gene: TRBJ2-1
D gene: TRBD2
V gene: TRBV7-2
CDR3 DNA: TGTGCCACCCGGCCTGCGGGAGGGGGATACAATGAGCACTTCTTC
CDR3 protein: CATRPAGGGYNEHFF

clone size: NA
CDR3 length: 16
J gene: TRBJ2-3
D gene: NA
V gene: TRBV5-4
CDR3 DNA: TGTGCCAGCAGCCCCGGGATTCAGCCTAGCACAGATACGCAGTATTTT
CDR3 protein: CASSPGIQPSTDTQYF

clone size: many
CDR3 length: 16
J gene: TRBJ2-5
D gene: TRBD2
V gene: TRBV10-3
CDR3 DNA: TGTGCCATCAGTGAGTCGCGGGCGGGAGTGGTAAAGACCCAGTACTTC
CDR3 protein: CAISESRAGVVKTQYF

clone size: few
CDR3 length: 12
J gene: TRBJ2-5
D gene: NA
V gene: TRBV18
CDR3 DNA: TGTGCCAGCTCACCATTTACGGAGACCCAGTACTTC
CDR3 protein: CASSPFTETQYF

clone size: few
CDR3 length: 16
J gene: TRBJ2-2
D gene: NA
V gene: TRBV27
CDR3 DNA: TGTGCCAGCAGTTTCTTTGAACAGAGGAACACCGGGGAGCTGTTTTTT
CDR3 protein: CASSFFEQRNTGELFF

clone size: many
CDR3 length: 16
J gene: TRBJ2-3
D gene: NA
V gene: TRBV5-4
CDR3 DNA: TGTGCCAGCAGCTTGGAAGGGGGGGATCGGGCAGATACGCAGTATTTT
CDR3 protein: CASSLEGGDRADTQYF

clone size: NA
CDR3 length: 15
J gene: TRBJ1-1
D gene: NA
V gene: TRBV12-3/TRBV12-4
CDR3 DNA: TGTGCCAGCAGTTTAGCGCCCATCAGGGGAGGAGAAGCTTTCTTT
CDR3 protein: CASSLAPIRGGEAFF

clone size: many
CDR3 length: 13
J gene: TRBJ1-2
D gene: NA
V gene: TRBV27
CDR3 DNA: TGTGCCAGCAGTCTAAGTAGCGCTTATGGCTACACCTTC
CDR3 protein: CASSLSSAYGYTF